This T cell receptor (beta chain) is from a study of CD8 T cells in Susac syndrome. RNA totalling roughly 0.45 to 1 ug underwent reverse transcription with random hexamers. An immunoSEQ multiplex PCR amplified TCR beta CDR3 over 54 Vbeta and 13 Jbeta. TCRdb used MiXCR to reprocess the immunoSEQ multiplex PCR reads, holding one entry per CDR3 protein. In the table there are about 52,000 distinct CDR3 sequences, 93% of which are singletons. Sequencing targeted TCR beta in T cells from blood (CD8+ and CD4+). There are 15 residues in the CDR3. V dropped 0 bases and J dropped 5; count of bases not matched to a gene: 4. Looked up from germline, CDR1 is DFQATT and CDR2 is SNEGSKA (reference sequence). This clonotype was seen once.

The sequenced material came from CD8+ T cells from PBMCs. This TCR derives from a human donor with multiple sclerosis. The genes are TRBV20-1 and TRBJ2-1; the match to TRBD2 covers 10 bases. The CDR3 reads CSARELAGPNNEQFF. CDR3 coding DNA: TGCAGTGCTAGAGAACTAGCGGGGCCAAACAATGAGCAGTTCTTC.